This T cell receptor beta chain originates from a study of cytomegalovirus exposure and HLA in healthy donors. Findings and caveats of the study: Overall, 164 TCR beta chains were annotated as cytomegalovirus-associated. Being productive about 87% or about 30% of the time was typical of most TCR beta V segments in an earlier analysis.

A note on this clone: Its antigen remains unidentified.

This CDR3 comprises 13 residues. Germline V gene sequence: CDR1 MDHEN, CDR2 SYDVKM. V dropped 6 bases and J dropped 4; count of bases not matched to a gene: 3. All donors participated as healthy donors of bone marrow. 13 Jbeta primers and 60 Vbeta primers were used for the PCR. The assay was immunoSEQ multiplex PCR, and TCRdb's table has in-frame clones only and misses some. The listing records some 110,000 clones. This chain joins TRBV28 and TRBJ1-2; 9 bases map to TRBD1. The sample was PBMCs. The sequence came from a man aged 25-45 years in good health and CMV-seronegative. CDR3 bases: TGTGCCAGCAGCCAGGACAGGGGCTATGGCTACACCTTC. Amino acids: CASSQDRGYGYTF.